These 19 T cell receptor beta chains share one sample of origin, sequenced in a study of regulatory T cells in long-lasting Graves disease. Sample time point: newly diagnosed GD, antithyroid drugs for less than 3 months. The authors made the TCR library using RNA they extracted from PBMCs. iRepertoire HTBI primers and Arm-PCR of CDR3 regions built TCR beta libraries. Via MiXCR, TCRdb re-called the multiplex PCR reads, giving one row per CDR3 protein. Here the sample spans 450,000 to 600,000 distinct CDR3 sequences, about 17% being singletons. The same data also went into a second study, on T cells in Graves' hyperthyroidism and ophthalmopathy.

Sequenced material: peripheral blood mononuclear cells (PBMCs), taken at new diagnosis, from a patient treated with antithyroid drugs. Receptors were obtained from a man aged 35-49 years with Graves disease.

The gene calls are TRBV30 and TRBJ1-6; D is uncertain. This CDR3 contains 14 residues. CDR1 is GTSNPN, CDR2 SVGIG, per germline (reference sequence). Trimming pared 2 bases from V and 4 bases from J, leaving 9 bases between. CDR3 nucleotides: TGTGCCTGGAGTATCGATGGTTATAATTCACCCCTCCACTTT. Residues: CAWSIDGYNSPLHF. The full variable domain, with the rest looked up from reference TRBV30 and TRBJ1-6, is SQTIHQWPATLVQPVGSPLSLECTVEGTSNPNLYWYRQAAGRGLQLLFYSVGIGQISSEVPQNLSASRPQDRQFILSSKKLLLSDSGFYLCAWSIDGYNSPLHFGNGTRLTVT.

This clonotype appeared many times. The J gene is TRBJ2-7, the V gene TRBV6-1; D is ambiguous. The length of the CDR3 is 13 residues. Germline CDR1 reads MNHNS; CDR2 reads SASEGT. V was clipped by 2 bases and J by 2 bases, with 7 bases between them. CDR3 nucleotide sequence: TGTGCCAGCAGTGAATTCAGAGCCTACGAGCAGTACTTC. It translates to CASSEFRAYEQYF.

This clonotype was counted many times. The rearrangement uses TRBV20-1 and TRBJ1-6; 7 bases map to TRBD1. The length of the CDR3 is 16 residues. CDR1 is DFQATT and CDR2 is SNEGSKA in the germline V gene (reference sequence). Trimming cost V 3 bases and J 9 bases; bases outside gene matches: 14. The CDR3 DNA follows: TGCAGTGCTAGGGACAGGACGCCCGGGCCCACTTCACCCCTCCACTTT. It is translated as CSARDRTPGPTSPLHF.

The rearrangement uses TRBV27 and TRBJ2-3, with D possibly matching TRBD2 (6 bases). The ends were cut back, 7 bases at V and 9 bases at J, with 17 bases in the middle. Germline assignment: CDR1 MNHEY and CDR2 SMNVEV (reference sequence). This CDR3 region has 13 residues. The CDR3, as DNA: TGTGCCAGCACCCTACGGGAGAAGGGCACGCAGTATTTT. Translated: CASTLREKGTQYF.

This clonotype came up many times. The chain joins TRBV6-2 or TRBV6-3 to TRBJ2-1, with TRBD2 identical over 8 bases. The CDR3 has 17 residues. Trimming cost V 7 bases and J 1 base; bases outside gene matches: 12. The V gene's germline CDR1 is MNHEY and CDR2 SVGEGT. This chain's CDR3 is CASTIRGGGGSYNEQFF. The CDR3, as DNA: TGTGCCAGCACCATCCGGGGGGGAGGCGGGTCCTACAATGAGCAGTTCTTC.

The rearrangement uses TRBV10-3 and TRBJ2-4; perhaps TRBD1 as D (5 bases). The CDR3 runs 14 residues. Trimming removed 8 bases from V and 6 bases from J, with 17 bases in between. CDR1 is ENHRY and CDR2 is SYGVKD in the germline V gene. The CDR3 sequence is CAIGPGPSGNIQYF. The CDR3 nucleotides are TGTGCCATCGGGCCAGGGCCCTCGGGAAACATTCAGTACTTC.

Details on this clonotype: A junction end diverges from the germline sequence, so it may reflect a read error. The V and J genes are TRBV5-1 and TRBJ2-2; D is uncertain. This CDR3 contains 14 residues. In germline, CDR1 is SGHRS, CDR2 YFSETQ. In nucleotides, the CDR3 is TGCGCCAGCAGCTTGGACCCGAGCACCTGGGAGCTGTTTTTT. Translated, it gives CASSLDPSTWELFF. The full variable domain, with the rest looked up from reference TRBV5-1 and TRBJ2-2, is KAGVTQTPRYLIKTRGQQVTLSCSPISGHRSVSWYQQTPGQGLQFLFEYFSETQRNKGNFPGRFSGRQFSNSRSEMNVSTLELGDSALYLCASSLDPSTWELFFGEGSRLTVL.

This clonotype occurred many times. V usage is TRBV7-8 and J usage is TRBJ2-1; TRBD2 might be the D (5 bases). The V end was cut by 2 bases, the J end by 0 bases, with 11 bases between. This CDR3 comprises 16 residues. Germline loops: CDR1 SGHVS, CDR2 FQNEAQ. In DNA form, the CDR3 reads TGTGCCAGCAGCTTAAGGACTTCTAGCTCCTACAATGAGCAGTTCTTC. Protein: CASSLRTSSSYNEQFF.

The sample holds a few counts of this clonotype. This chain joins TRBV20-1 and TRBJ2-3; D is possibly TRBD1 (5 bases). CDR3 length equals 13 residues. Germline V gene data show CDR1 as DFQATT and CDR2 as SNEGSKA (reference sequence). V was trimmed by 5 bases and J by 4 bases, leaving 13 bases between them. Here the CDR3 reads CSAGARLPDTQYF. CDR3 bases: TGCAGTGCTGGGGCCAGGTTACCAGATACGCAGTATTTT.

The chain employs TRBV9 and TRBJ2-6; D ambiguous. This CDR3 comprises 14 residues. CDR1 and CDR2 from the germline V gene are SGDLS and YYNGEE. V lost 0 bases and J lost 1, with 2 bases in between. CDR3 sequence reads: CASSVVSGANVLTF. DNA for the CDR3: TGTGCCAGCAGCGTAGTTTCTGGGGCCAACGTCCTGACTTTC. Filled out from reference TRBV9 and TRBJ2-6, the complete variable domain reads DSGVTQTPKHLITATGQRVTLRCSPRSGDLSVYWYQQSLDQGLQFLIQYYNGEERAKGNILERFSAQQFPDLHSELNLSSLELGDSALYFCASSVVSGANVLTFGAGSRLTVL.

For this clonotype: A much larger clone sits a single nucleotide away, making a read error possible. The chain joins TRBV7-2 to TRBJ2-7, with 8 bases lining up with TRBD2. The CDR3 sequence is 15 residues long. Germline lookup yields CDR1 SGHTA and CDR2 FQGNSA. The J segment lost 7 bases and the V segment lost 6 bases, leaving 14 bases of the junction unmatched. The CDR3 loop reads CASSRAGGDYNEQYF. The CDR3 DNA is TGTGCCAGCAGTCGCGCGGGGGGTGACTACAATGAGCAGTACTTC.

This clonotype was picked up many times. CDR3 amino acids: CASSLSVGLAGLSYEQYF. The CDR3 DNA follows: TGTGCCAGCAGTTTATCGGTTGGGCTAGCGGGCCTAAGCTACGAGCAGTACTTC. The chain employs TRBV27 and TRBJ2-7; TRBD2 matches at 8 bases. CDR1 MNHEY and CDR2 SMNVEV come from the germline V gene (reference sequence). This CDR3 spans 18 amino acids. V gave up 0 bases and J gave up 3 bases; unmatched junction bases: 13.

This clonotype was seen more than once but under ten times. Here the CDR3 reads CASSLYGTNYNEQFF. The DNA of the CDR3 is TGTGCCAGCAGTTTATATGGGACAAATTACAATGAGCAGTTCTTC. V usage is TRBV12-3 or TRBV12-4 and J usage is TRBJ2-1; D is perhaps TRBD1 (6 bases). V was trimmed by 2 bases and J by 4 bases, leaving 12 bases between them. There are 15 residues in the CDR3.

This clonotype appeared many times. The rearrangement joins TRBV3-1 to TRBJ1-2; D might be TRBD1 (5 bases). V lost 3 bases and J 8 bases, leaving 13 bases between the germline ends. CDR1 and CDR2 (germline): LGHDT, YNNKEL (reference sequence). CDR3 length equals 13 residues. CDR3: CASSQGRSKGYTF. Written as DNA, the CDR3 is TGTGCCAGCAGCCAGGGGCGGTCGAAGGGCTACACCTTC.

This clonotype came up many times. V is TRBV6-9 and J is TRBJ2-5; maybe TRBD1 (6 bases). The germline V gene has CDR1 MNHGY and CDR2 SVAAGI. V was clipped by 3 bases and J by 4 bases, with 12 bases between them. The CDR3 is 14 residues long. The chain's CDR3 is CASSYYGTPETQYF. Written as DNA, the CDR3 is TGTGCCAGCAGTTACTACGGGACACCAGAGACCCAGTACTTC.

V and J are TRBV29-1 and TRBJ2-2, with no clear D. The germline CDR1 and CDR2 sequences are SQVTM and ANQGSEA. The CDR3 loop spans 14 amino acids. Deletions cut 0 bases from V and 0 bases from J, with 5 bases between. The CDR3 coding sequence is TGCAGCGTTGAAGAGGGTACGAACACCGGGGAGCTGTTTTTT. Encoded protein: CSVEEGTNTGELFF.

In its sample, this clonotype was seen many times. The rearrangement links TRBV2 to TRBJ2-6, with D perhaps matching TRBD1 (5 bases). The CDR3 is 14 residues long. Per germline, CDR1 SNHLY and CDR2 FYNNEI. Trimming took off 6 bases at V and 1 base at J, with 7 bases between the two ends. The CDR3 region is CASRSGSGANVLTF. In nucleotides, the CDR3 is TGTGCCAGCAGATCAGGGTCTGGGGCCAACGTCCTGACTTTC.

This clonotype has a handful of counts. This chain uses TRBV19 with TRBJ2-5; 7 bases are a match to TRBD1. V dropped 3 bases and J dropped 2; count of bases not matched to a gene: 9. Germline V gene data show CDR1 as LNHDA and CDR2 as SQIVND (reference sequence). There are 16 residues in the CDR3. The CDR3 DNA reads as TGTGCCAGTAGTATTAGGGTGACAGGGAGACAAGAGACCCAGTACTTC. This sequence encodes CASSIRVTGRQETQYF.

This clonotype was detected a few times. CDR3 sequence reads: CASASGGNQPQHF. The CDR3 bases are TGTGCCAGCGCGTCGGGGGGCAATCAGCCCCAGCATTTT. The chain joins TRBV6-1 to TRBJ1-5, with D tentatively TRBD1 (5 bases). V dropped 8 bases and J dropped 2 bases, with 10 bases sitting between them. This CDR3 has 13 residues. The germline gives CDR1 MNHNS, CDR2 SASEGT.